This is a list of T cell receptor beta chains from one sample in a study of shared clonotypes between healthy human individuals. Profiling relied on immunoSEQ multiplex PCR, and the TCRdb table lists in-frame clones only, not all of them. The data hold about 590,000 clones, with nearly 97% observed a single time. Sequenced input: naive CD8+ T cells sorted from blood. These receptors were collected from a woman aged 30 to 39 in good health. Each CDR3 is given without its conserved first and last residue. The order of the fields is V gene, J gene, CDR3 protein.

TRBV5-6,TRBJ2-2,ASSEALAEYTGELF
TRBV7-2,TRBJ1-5,ASSFDRFQPQH
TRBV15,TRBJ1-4,ATGALLEKLF
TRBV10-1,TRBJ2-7,ASSDTLAGAWEQY
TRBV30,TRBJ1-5,AWSGPLSNQPQH
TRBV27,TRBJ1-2,ATGTADYGYT
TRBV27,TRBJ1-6,ASSLKGARFSPLH
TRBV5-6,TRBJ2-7,ASSLEGTRVAYEQY
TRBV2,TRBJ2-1,ASRAGQGAYNEQF
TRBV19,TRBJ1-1,ASSLGRAGSTEAF
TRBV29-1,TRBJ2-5,SVEGVRGSVQETQY
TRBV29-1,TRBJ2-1,SAALAGAGDEQF
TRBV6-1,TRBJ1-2,ASSDYQWAGSDYGYT
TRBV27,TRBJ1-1,ASSGPDRLVEAF
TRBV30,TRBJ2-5,AWIGVAGVKETQY
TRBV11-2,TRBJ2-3,ASSLGSSTDTQY
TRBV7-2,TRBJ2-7,ASSRTSGSDEQY
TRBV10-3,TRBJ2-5,AISESMMGQGGETQY
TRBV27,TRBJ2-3,ASSLTSPHDTQY
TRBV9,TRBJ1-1,ASSAEGLLNTEAF
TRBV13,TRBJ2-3,ASSLVLVPDTQY
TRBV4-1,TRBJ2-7,ASSQDPSGREQY
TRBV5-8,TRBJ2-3,ASSPGLAGENTQY
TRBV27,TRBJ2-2,ASSFGTGGTGELF
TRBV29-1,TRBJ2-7,SVEETAYEQY
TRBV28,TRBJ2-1,ASSFSSGGISYNEQF
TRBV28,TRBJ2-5,ASSFSGSGETQY
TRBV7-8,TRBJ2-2,ASSLSSMTGELF
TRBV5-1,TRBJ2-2,ASSTTGLVFTGELF
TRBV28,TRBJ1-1,ASSLSGSTEAF
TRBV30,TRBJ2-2,AWSDPLAGDTGELF